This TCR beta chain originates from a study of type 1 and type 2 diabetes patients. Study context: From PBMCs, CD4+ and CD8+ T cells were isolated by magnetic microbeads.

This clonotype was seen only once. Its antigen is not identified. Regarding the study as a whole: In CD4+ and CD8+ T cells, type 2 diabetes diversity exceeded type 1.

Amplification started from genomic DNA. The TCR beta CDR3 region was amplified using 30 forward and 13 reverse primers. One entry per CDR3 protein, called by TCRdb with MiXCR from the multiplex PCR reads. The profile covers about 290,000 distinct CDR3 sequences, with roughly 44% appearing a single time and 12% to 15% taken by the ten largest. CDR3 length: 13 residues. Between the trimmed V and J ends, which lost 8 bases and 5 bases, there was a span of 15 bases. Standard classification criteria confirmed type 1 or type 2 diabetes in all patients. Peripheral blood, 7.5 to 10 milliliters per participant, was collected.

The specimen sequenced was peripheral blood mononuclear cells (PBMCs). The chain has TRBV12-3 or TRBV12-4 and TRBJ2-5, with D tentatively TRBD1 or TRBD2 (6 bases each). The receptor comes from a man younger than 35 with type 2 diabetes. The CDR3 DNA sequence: TGTGCCAGCCTAAGGGGGGTCTCCGAGACCCAGTACTTC. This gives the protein CASLRGVSETQYF.